These 30 T cell receptor beta chains share one sample of origin, sequenced in a study of control samples from healthy donors and cancer patients. The method was immunoSEQ multiplex PCR; TCRdb's version includes in-frame clones alone and lacks a portion of them. The sample lists about 150,000 clones; around 90% were seen once. The source material was blood. The origin of the receptors is a woman in her twenties or thirties in good health.

This clone has just a few counts. This chain uses TRBV6-5 with TRBJ1-5; TRBD1 is a possible D gene (6 bases). Germline assignment: CDR1 MNHEY and CDR2 SVGAGI. V lost 11 bases to trimming and J lost 6 bases, with 11 bases between them. The CDR3 length is 11 residues. CDR3 bases: TGTGCCGGGGGCCCGATTCAGCCCCAGCATTTT. Its translation: CAGGPIQPQHF.

The chain links TRBV13 to TRBJ1-3; D is undetermined. V lost 2 bases to trimming and J lost 0 bases, with 23 bases between them. The germline gives CDR1 PRHDT, CDR2 FYEKMQ (reference sequence). This CDR3 contains 20 residues. The CDR3 loop reads CASSLSRRWSGSYSGNTIYF. CDR3 nucleotides: TGTGCCAGCAGCTTATCTAGGAGATGGTCCGGCTCTTACTCTGGAAACACCATATATTTT.

This clone has a single count. The rearrangement joins TRBV11-2 to TRBJ2-5; either TRBD1 or TRBD2 may fit D (5 bases each). This CDR3 is 15 amino acids long. CDR1 and CDR2 (germline): SGHAT, FQNNGV. Trimming left V 3 bases short and J 5 bases short, with 16 bases between. Written as DNA, the CDR3 is TGTGCCAGCAGCTTTAGATGGGGGAATCGGGAGACCCAGTACTTC. Protein sequence: CASSFRWGNRETQYF.

This chain joins TRBV5-1 and TRBJ1-4, with TRBD1 as a possible D gene (5 bases). V was shortened by 0 bases and J by 8 bases, with 8 bases between the two germline ends. Germline values: CDR1 SGHRS, CDR2 YFSETQ. CDR3 length: 13 residues. CDR3 region: CASSLGGEEKLFF. In nucleotides, the CDR3 is TGCGCCAGCAGCTTGGGGGGCGAGGAAAAACTGTTTTTT. Using reference TRBV5-1 and TRBJ1-4 for the parts outside the CDR3, the full variable domain is KAGVTQTPRYLIKTRGQQVTLSCSPISGHRSVSWYQQTPGQGLQFLFEYFSETQRNKGNFPGRFSGRQFSNSRSEMNVSTLELGDSALYLCASSLGGEEKLFFGSGTQLSVL.

This rearrangement joins TRBV2 to TRBJ1-1; D gene ambiguous. The CDR3 has 14 amino acids. Germline V gene sequence: CDR1 SNHLY, CDR2 FYNNEI. V gave up 3 bases and J gave up 5 bases, with 13 bases separating them. Here the CDR3 DNA reads TGTGCCAGCAGTGACCGGGTTAGTAGGACTGAAGCTTTCTTT. It is translated as CASSDRVSRTEAFF.

This chain joins TRBV3-1 (or the pseudogene TRBV3-2) and TRBJ1-2; tentatively, D is TRBD1 (6 bases). V dropped 4 bases and J dropped 6 bases, with 21 bases sitting between them. The CDR3 covers 16 residues. Per the germline V gene, CDR1 is LGHDT and CDR2 is YNNKEL (reference sequence). The DNA for the CDR3 is TGTGCCAGCAGCCGGGGATCGTTGGGGGGGCTCAATGGCTACACCTTC. It translates to CASSRGSLGGLNGYTF.

This sequence joins TRBV27 and TRBJ2-1; 10 bases are a match to TRBD2. The CDR3 covers 15 residues. Germline V gene lookup returns CDR1 MNHEY and CDR2 SMNVEV (reference sequence). V dropped 9 bases and J dropped 4; count of bases not matched to a gene: 9. The CDR3 bases are TGTGCCAGTAGCCCCAGCGGGAGGGGGTACAATGAGCAGTTCTTC. Amino acids: CASSPSGRGYNEQFF.

This sequence joins TRBV7-2 and TRBJ2-7; no clear D. The CDR3 totals 14 residues. Deletions cut 5 bases from V and 1 base from J, with 12 bases between. The germline V gene has CDR1 SGHTA and CDR2 FQGNSA. The CDR3 reads CASSPPGLSYEQYF. CDR3 DNA sequence: TGTGCCAGCAGCCCTCCTGGGTTGTCCTACGAGCAGTACTTC.

This chain uses TRBV6-4 with TRBJ2-1; 8 bases agree with TRBD2. The V segment lost 9 bases and the J segment 10 bases; nucleotides outside the gene matches: 17. Germline values: CDR1 MRHNA, CDR2 SNTAGT. The CDR3 sequence is 15 residues long. This CDR3 is CARRTGRALAGEQFF. The CDR3 DNA is TGTGCCAGGCGAACCGGGAGGGCCCTCGCAGGAGAGCAGTTCTTC.

In this sample, this clone turned up once. The chain employs TRBV11-2 and TRBJ2-6; D possibly corresponds to TRBD2 (5 bases). CDR3 size: 20 residues. Germline V gene sequence: CDR1 SGHAT, CDR2 FQNNGV. Deletions cut 0 bases from V and 0 bases from J, with 18 bases between. CDR3 loop: CASSLDQGLRGYSGANVLTF. As DNA, the CDR3 is TGTGCCAGCAGCTTAGATCAAGGGTTACGGGGTTACTCTGGGGCCAACGTCCTGACTTTC.

The chain links TRBV9 to TRBJ2-2, with D hard to call. V was shortened by 5 bases and J by 0 bases, with 8 bases between the two germline ends. Germline CDR1 is SGDLS and CDR2 is YYNGEE. The CDR3 runs 14 residues. In DNA, the CDR3 is TGTGCCAGCAGTCGGCAGACGAACACCGGGGAGCTGTTTTTT. This encodes CASSRQTNTGELFF.

In this sample, this clone turned up a few times. The chain joins TRBV7-2 to TRBJ2-2; TRBD2 matches at 11 bases. CDR3 length: 17 residues. Trimming took 2 bases from V and 2 from J; bases not matched to a gene: 4. Germline lookup yields CDR1 SGHTA and CDR2 FQGNSA. CDR3 nucleotide sequence: TGTGCCAGCAGCTTAAGTCTAGCGGGAGGAAACACCGGGGAGCTGTTTTTT. Protein: CASSLSLAGGNTGELFF.

The sample holds one count of this clone. The chain employs TRBV7-5 and TRBJ1-4. TRBV7-5 is annotated as a pseudogene. The CDR3 runs to 15 residues. The CDR3 spells CARSLEDAFNEKLFF. The CDR3 nucleotides are TGTGCCAGAAGCTTAGAGGACGCCTTTAATGAAAAACTGTTTTTT.

This chain connects TRBV25-1 to TRBJ1-5, with D tentatively TRBD1 (6 bases). CDR1 MGHDK and CDR2 SYGVNS come from the germline V gene. V was clipped by 1 base and J by 0 bases, with 16 bases between them. This CDR3 is 18 amino acids long. The CDR3: CASSEWGGPRNSNQPQHF. DNA for the CDR3: TGTGCCAGCAGTGAATGGGGGGGGCCCCGAAATAGCAATCAGCCCCAGCATTTT.

The rearrangement joins TRBV9 to TRBJ1-1; 7 bases are a match to TRBD1. Trimming took 3 bases from V and 5 from J; bases not matched to a gene: 4. This CDR3 is 13 amino acids long. Germline assignment: CDR1 SGDLS and CDR2 YYNGEE. In DNA form, the CDR3 reads TGTGCCAGCAGCGGACAGGGTAGGACTGAAGCTTTCTTT. Encoded protein: CASSGQGRTEAFF.

This sequence joins TRBV19 and TRBJ1-4; possibly TRBD1 for D (5 bases). The V gene lost 5 bases and the J gene lost 7 bases, with 23 bases spanning the gap. The CDR3 consists of 17 residues. CDR1 and CDR2 from the germline V gene are LNHDA and SQIVND (reference sequence). The CDR3 DNA follows: TGTGCCAGTAGTCCCCGTGGGGGAGAAGTTTGGAGTGAAAAACTGTTTTTT. Protein product: CASSPRGGEVWSEKLFF. Supplemented by reference TRBV19 and TRBJ1-4, the full variable domain reads DGGITQSPKYLFRKEGQNVTLSCEQNLNHDAMYWYRQDPGQGLRLIYYSQIVNDFQKGDIAEGYSVSREKKESFPLTVTSAQKNPTAFYLCASSPRGGEVWSEKLFFGSGTQLSVL.

The gene calls are TRBV2 and TRBJ1-4; D is ambiguous. The V and J ends lost 10 bases and 8 bases respectively, with 23 bases between them. This CDR3 has 15 amino acids. CDR1 SNHLY and CDR2 FYNNEI come from the germline V gene. The CDR3 sequence: CAMGGPTAVGEKLFF. CDR3 sequence (DNA): TGTGCCATGGGAGGTCCAACCGCAGTGGGGGAAAAACTGTTTTTT.

The chain uses TRBV27 and TRBJ2-5, with 7 bases aligning to TRBD1. The CDR3 consists of 15 residues. CDR1 and CDR2 (germline): MNHEY, SMNVEV (reference sequence). The V and J ends lost 4 bases and 3 bases, in that order; junction bases with no gene match: 8. The CDR3 here is CASSSRQGSEETQYF. CDR3 bases: TGTGCCAGCAGTTCAAGACAGGGATCGGAAGAGACCCAGTACTTC.

The chain recombines TRBV11-2 with TRBJ1-1; D call uncertain. CDR3 length equals 14 residues. CDR1 is SGHAT and CDR2 is FQNNGV in the germline V gene. V was trimmed by 5 bases and J by 1 base, leaving 11 bases between them. In DNA form, the CDR3 reads TGTGCCAGCAGCGTGGAGCCTCCGAACACTGAAGCTTTCTTT. It translates to CASSVEPPNTEAFF.

This chain connects TRBV19 to TRBJ2-3; D is possibly TRBD1 or TRBD2 (5 bases each). Trimming took 6 bases from V and 4 from J, leaving 23 bases between them. The CDR3 covers 17 residues. Germline assignment: CDR1 LNHDA and CDR2 SQIVND (reference sequence). In DNA form, the CDR3 reads TGTGCCAGTAGCCTGCACGGGGCTAGAGGATTGTCAGATACGCAGTATTTT. It encodes CASSLHGARGLSDTQYF.

The chain links TRBV5-4 to TRBJ1-3; the D is unclear. The CDR3 covers 15 residues. Germline assignment: CDR1 SGHNT and CDR2 YYREEE (reference sequence). Trimming removed 2 bases from V and 0 bases from J, with 9 bases in between. CDR3 in DNA: TGTGCCAGCAGCTTTGACCTAACCTCTGGAAACACCATATATTTT. Its translation is CASSFDLTSGNTIYF.

V is TRBV5-6 and J is TRBJ2-1, with 7 bases identical to TRBD2. This CDR3 is built from 15 residues. In germline, CDR1 is SGHDT, CDR2 YYEEEE. J lost 4 bases, V lost 0 bases, and 4 bases had no gene match. The CDR3 DNA reads TGTGCCAGCAGCTTGGCGGCTAGCGGATACAATGAGCAGTTCTTC. This codes for CASSLAASGYNEQFF.

The V gene is TRBV6-5, the J gene TRBJ2-1; D gene ambiguous. V was pared by 3 bases and J by 4 bases, with 7 bases between. Germline lookup yields CDR1 MNHEY and CDR2 SVGAGI. The CDR3 has 13 amino acids. The CDR3 region has the DNA TGTGCCAGCAGTTATGACGTATACAATGAGCAGTTCTTC. It is translated as CASSYDVYNEQFF.

V and J are TRBV9 and TRBJ2-2; 8 nucleotides agree with TRBD1. The junction had 11 bases not matched to a gene; V was cut back by 3 bases and J by 4 bases. CDR3 length: 17 amino acids. CDR1 is SGDLS, CDR2 YYNGEE, per germline. The CDR3 sequence is CASSDSQGAPGTGELFF. CDR3 nucleotide sequence: TGTGCCAGCAGCGACTCGCAGGGGGCGCCGGGCACCGGGGAGCTGTTTTTT.

V gene TRBV7-3 combines with J gene TRBJ2-1, with TRBD2 identical over 7 bases. The CDR3 length is 16 residues. The V gene's germline CDR1 is SGHTA and CDR2 FQGTGA. V was clipped by 5 bases and J by 4 bases; unmatched bases: 11. The CDR3 protein is CASSRALGEGYNEQFF. In DNA, the CDR3 is TGTGCCAGCAGCCGCGCCCTCGGGGAGGGATACAATGAGCAGTTCTTC.

CDR3: CASSQGPSRQGNTGNTIYF. DNA for the CDR3: TGTGCCAGCAGCCAAGGGCCCTCCCGACAGGGGAACACTGGAAACACCATATATTTT. The genes are TRBV21-1 and TRBJ1-3; the table calls TRBD1, which could not be checked here. TRBV21-1 is termed a pseudogene. The CDR3 is 19 residues long.

The V call is TRBV18, the J call TRBJ2-7; D may be TRBD1 (7 bases). The CDR3 extends over 15 amino acids. Trimming shortened V by 3 bases and J by 6 bases, and 18 bases separated the two germline ends. Germline V gene lookup returns CDR1 KGHSH and CDR2 LQKENI. The CDR3 protein is CASSPTPGGQPEQYF. The CDR3 bases are TGTGCCAGCTCACCCACCCCAGGGGGGCAGCCCGAGCAGTACTTC. Together with reference TRBV18 and TRBJ2-7, the CDR3 gives the full variable domain: NAGVMQNPRHLVRRRGQEARLRCSPMKGHSHVYWYRQLPEEGLKFMVYLQKENIIDESGMPKERFSAEFPKEGPSILRIQQVVRGDSAAYFCASSPTPGGQPEQYFGPGTRLTVT.

This clone came up a few times. The rearrangement uses TRBV19 and TRBJ1-1, with 7 bases that match TRBD1. V was clipped by 3 bases and J by 1 base; unmatched bases: 2. CDR1 LNHDA and CDR2 SQIVND come from the germline V gene (reference sequence). The CDR3 has 14 residues. CDR3: CASSMAGGNTEAFF. CDR3 coding DNA: TGTGCCAGTAGTATGGCAGGGGGGAACACTGAAGCTTTCTTT.

This clone was detected only once. This chain joins TRBV27 and TRBJ1-2; TRBD1 matches at 9 bases. Per the germline V gene, CDR1 is MNHEY and CDR2 is SMNVEV (reference sequence). The CDR3 covers 14 residues. J gave up 5 bases and V 2 bases, and 3 bases lay outside the gene matches. The CDR3 DNA follows: TGTGCCAGCAGTTTAATAGGGACAGGGTATGGCTACACCTTC. It specifies CASSLIGTGYGYTF.

The rearrangement links TRBV4-1 to TRBJ2-5; D call uncertain. V was shortened by 1 base and J by 5 bases, with 11 bases between the two germline ends. This CDR3 contains 14 residues. Germline CDR1 reads MGHRA; CDR2 reads YSYEKL. The DNA for the CDR3 is TGCGCCAGCAGCCAAGGAGGTGGTGAGGAGACCCAGTACTTC. Residues: CASSQGGGEETQYF.